These T cell receptor beta chains were read from a single sample in a study of response to subunit inactivated influenza vaccine. TCRdb redid the calling of the RT-PCR reads with MiXCR, one entry per CDR3 protein. The sample contains about 190,000 distinct CDR3 sequences, roughly an eighth of which appear only once. This material consisted of CD8+ T cells sorted from PBMCs, taken more than 4 days after vaccination. The receptors shown here come from a man over 45 who received an inactivated influenza vaccine. CDR3s include the opening cysteine and the closing phenylalanine or tryptophan. D genes are given only for firm matches. Some rows mark clone size as missing; the rest say once, few, many or name a class of expanded clone.

J gene: TRBJ2-7
V gene: TRBV7-6
clone size: few
CDR3 length: 14
D gene: .
CDR3 protein: CASSLGDFTYEQYF
CDR3 DNA: TGTGCCAGCAGCTTAGGGGACTTTACCTACGAGCAGTACTTC

J gene: TRBJ2-1
V gene: TRBV14
clone size: .
CDR3 length: 15
D gene: TRBD1
CDR3 protein: CASSLTGGAWNEQFF
CDR3 DNA: TGTGCCAGCAGCCTGACAGGGGGCGCATGGAATGAGCAGTTCTTC

J gene: TRBJ2-3
V gene: TRBV6-2/TRBV6-3
clone size: few
CDR3 length: 14
D gene: .
CDR3 protein: CASSYFIFTDTQYF
CDR3 DNA: TGTGCCAGCAGTTACTTCATCTTCACAGATACGCAGTATTTT

J gene: TRBJ2-3
V gene: TRBV5-5
clone size: many
CDR3 length: 15
D gene: .
CDR3 protein: CASSLTSLATDTQYF
CDR3 DNA: TGTGCCAGCAGCTTGACCTCTCTAGCCACAGATACGCAGTATTTT

J gene: TRBJ2-3
V gene: TRBV2
clone size: .
CDR3 length: 19
D gene: .
CDR3 protein: CAICVPLSPSGVPPYTQYF
CDR3 DNA: TGTGCCATCTGTGTCCCGTTGAGTCCCTCCGGAGTGCCCCCGTATACGCAGTATTTT

J gene: TRBJ2-7
V gene: TRBV4-1
clone size: few
CDR3 length: 14
D gene: TRBD2
CDR3 protein: CASSQEAGYYEQYF
CDR3 DNA: TGCGCCAGCAGCCAAGAAGCGGGGTACTACGAGCAGTACTTC

J gene: TRBJ1-5
V gene: TRBV30
clone size: many
CDR3 length: 13
D gene: TRBD1
CDR3 protein: CAWSVAGGEPQHF
CDR3 DNA: TGTGCCTGGAGTGTGGCAGGGGGTGAGCCCCAGCATTTT

J gene: TRBJ1-6
V gene: TRBV5-4
clone size: .
CDR3 length: 14
D gene: .
CDR3 protein: CASSLDEPASPLHF
CDR3 DNA: TGTGCCAGCAGCTTGGATGAGCCGGCTTCACCCCTCCACTTT

J gene: TRBJ2-1
V gene: TRBV29-1
clone size: few
CDR3 length: 14
D gene: .
CDR3 protein: CSAGRTDSYNEQFF
CDR3 DNA: TGCAGTGCTGGCCGGACAGACTCCTACAATGAGCAGTTCTTC

J gene: TRBJ2-7
V gene: TRBV4-1
clone size: .
CDR3 length: 14
D gene: TRBD1
CDR3 protein: CASRPGTGQLEQYF
CDR3 DNA: TGCGCCAGCAGACCCGGGACAGGGCAACTCGAGCAGTACTTC

J gene: TRBJ2-3
V gene: TRBV5-1
clone size: .
CDR3 length: 15
D gene: .
CDR3 protein: CASSLVVAGTDTQYF
CDR3 DNA: TGCGCCAGCAGCTTGGTTGTAGCGGGCACAGATACGCAGTATTTT

J gene: TRBJ2-7
V gene: TRBV7-8
clone size: few
CDR3 length: 16
D gene: TRBD2
CDR3 protein: CASSLARLAGFGEQYF
CDR3 DNA: TGTGCCAGCAGCTTAGCGCGCCTAGCGGGATTCGGCGAGCAGTACTTC

J gene: TRBJ2-2
V gene: TRBV4-1
clone size: few
CDR3 length: 15
D gene: .
CDR3 protein: CASSQGATLGGELFF
CDR3 DNA: TGCGCCAGCAGCCAAGGGGCAACCCTGGGCGGGGAGCTGTTTTTT

J gene: TRBJ2-2
V gene: TRBV2
clone size: .
CDR3 length: 16
D gene: TRBD1
CDR3 protein: CASCPTGQLNTGELFF
CDR3 DNA: TGTGCCAGCTGCCCTACGGGACAGCTGAACACCGGGGAGCTGTTTTTT

J gene: TRBJ2-7
V gene: TRBV7-9
clone size: few
CDR3 length: 15
D gene: .
CDR3 protein: CASSRSRGNSYEQYF
CDR3 DNA: TGTGCCAGCAGCCGTAGTCGCGGGAACTCCTACGAGCAGTACTTC

J gene: TRBJ2-7
V gene: TRBV25-1
clone size: many
CDR3 length: 15
D gene: .
CDR3 protein: CASSGVEGGSYEQYF
CDR3 DNA: TGTGCCAGCAGTGGAGTGGAAGGAGGGAGCTACGAGCAGTACTTC

J gene: TRBJ2-7
V gene: TRBV14
clone size: few
CDR3 length: 12
D gene: .
CDR3 protein: CASSQGFYEQYF
CDR3 DNA: TGTGCCAGCAGCCAGGGGTTCTACGAGCAGTACTTC

J gene: TRBJ2-5
V gene: TRBV28
clone size: few
CDR3 length: 12
D gene: .
CDR3 protein: CASTDDQETQYF
CDR3 DNA: TGTGCCAGCACGGATGATCAAGAGACCCAGTACTTC

J gene: TRBJ1-1
V gene: TRBV29-1
clone size: .
CDR3 length: 12
D gene: TRBD1
CDR3 protein: CSVGQGGTEAFF
CDR3 DNA: TGCAGCGTGGGACAGGGCGGCACTGAAGCTTTCTTT

J gene: TRBJ2-7
V gene: TRBV18
clone size: .
CDR3 length: 14
D gene: TRBD1
CDR3 protein: CASSPEDRPSEQYF
CDR3 DNA: TGTGCCAGCTCACCCGAGGACAGGCCGAGCGAGCAGTACTTC

J gene: TRBJ2-5
V gene: TRBV20-1
clone size: .
CDR3 length: 14
D gene: .
CDR3 protein: CSARWASAQETQYF
CDR3 DNA: TGCAGTGCTAGATGGGCTAGCGCGCAAGAGACCCAGTACTTC

J gene: TRBJ2-5
V gene: TRBV20-1
clone size: .
CDR3 length: 19
D gene: .
CDR3 protein: CSASFLPLESGGYQETQYF
CDR3 DNA: TGCAGTGCTAGTTTCCTTCCCCTAGAAAGTGGGGGGTACCAAGAGACCCAGTACTTC

J gene: TRBJ1-2
V gene: TRBV7-8
clone size: few
CDR3 length: 15
D gene: TRBD1
CDR3 protein: CASSAGTGDHYGYTF
CDR3 DNA: TGTGCCAGCAGCGCCGGGACAGGGGACCACTATGGCTACACCTTC

J gene: TRBJ2-1
V gene: TRBV9
clone size: many
CDR3 length: 16
D gene: TRBD1
CDR3 protein: CASSAGTAGAYNEQFF
CDR3 DNA: TGTGCCAGCAGTGCCGGGACAGCTGGGGCCTACAATGAGCAGTTCTTC

J gene: TRBJ1-1
V gene: TRBV7-2
clone size: .
CDR3 length: 12
D gene: .
CDR3 protein: CASSFANTEAFF
CDR3 DNA: TGTGCCAGCAGCTTCGCGAACACTGAAGCTTTCTTT

J gene: TRBJ1-2
V gene: TRBV5-6
clone size: few
CDR3 length: 17
D gene: .
CDR3 protein: CASSDGPEQRRNYGYTF
CDR3 DNA: TGTGCCAGCAGCGATGGGCCAGAACAGAGAAGGAACTATGGCTACACCTTC

J gene: TRBJ2-7
V gene: TRBV7-9
clone size: .
CDR3 length: 13
D gene: .
CDR3 protein: CASSYGQFYEQYF
CDR3 DNA: TGTGCCAGCAGCTACGGACAGTTCTACGAGCAGTACTTC

J gene: TRBJ2-3
V gene: TRBV29-1
clone size: many
CDR3 length: 13
D gene: .
CDR3 protein: CSVNGIPTDTQYF
CDR3 DNA: TGCAGCGTTAACGGGATTCCCACAGATACGCAGTATTTT

J gene: TRBJ2-2
V gene: TRBV7-9
clone size: few
CDR3 length: 16
D gene: TRBD1
CDR3 protein: CASSRPGGTNTGELFF
CDR3 DNA: TGTGCCAGCAGCCGACCAGGGGGCACGAACACCGGGGAGCTGTTTTTT

J gene: TRBJ2-3
V gene: TRBV29-1
clone size: few
CDR3 length: 13
D gene: .
CDR3 protein: CSVVRENTDTQYF
CDR3 DNA: TGCAGCGTTGTCAGGGAAAACACAGATACGCAGTATTTT

J gene: TRBJ2-1
V gene: TRBV5-5
clone size: few
CDR3 length: 16
D gene: TRBD2
CDR3 protein: CASSTLAGGSYNEQFF
CDR3 DNA: TGTGCCAGCAGCACCCTAGCGGGGGGTTCCTACAATGAGCAGTTCTTC

J gene: TRBJ2-3
V gene: TRBV15
clone size: few
CDR3 length: 16
D gene: .
CDR3 protein: CATSRGRGASTDTQYF
CDR3 DNA: TGTGCCACCAGCAGAGGACGCGGGGCTAGCACAGATACGCAGTATTTT

J gene: TRBJ2-2
V gene: TRBV29-1
clone size: many
CDR3 length: 13
D gene: .
CDR3 protein: CSVVDQNTGELFF
CDR3 DNA: TGCAGCGTTGTAGACCAAAACACCGGGGAGCTGTTTTTT

J gene: TRBJ2-7
V gene: TRBV29-1
clone size: .
CDR3 length: 11
D gene: TRBD2
CDR3 protein: CSVGGGYEQYF
CDR3 DNA: TGCAGCGTTGGGGGGGGTTACGAGCAGTACTTC

J gene: TRBJ2-7
V gene: TRBV9
clone size: .
CDR3 length: 17
D gene: .
CDR3 protein: CASSVSTGDSPTYEQYF
CDR3 DNA: TGTGCCAGCAGCGTTTCAACAGGGGACTCACCAACCTACGAGCAGTACTTC

J gene: TRBJ2-2
V gene: TRBV6-2/TRBV6-3
clone size: few
CDR3 length: 12
D gene: .
CDR3 protein: CASRGWYGELFF
CDR3 DNA: TGTGCCAGCAGGGGGTGGTACGGGGAGCTGTTTTTT

J gene: TRBJ2-7
V gene: TRBV4-2
clone size: many
CDR3 length: 12
D gene: .
CDR3 protein: CASSQAGYEQYF
CDR3 DNA: TGTGCCAGCAGCCAAGCGGGATACGAGCAGTACTTC

J gene: TRBJ2-1
V gene: TRBV27
clone size: .
CDR3 length: 14
D gene: .
CDR3 protein: CASRRGITYNEQFF
CDR3 DNA: TGTGCCAGCAGAAGGGGTATAACGTACAATGAGCAGTTCTTC